This TCR beta chain was identified during a study of blood T cells in healthy people across ages. A sample-barcoded 5' primer and a J-beta primer mix were used in a second PCR of roughly 6 to 11 cycles. TCRdb used MiXCR to reprocess the 5' RACE reads, holding one entry per CDR3 protein. The top ten hold 0.75% of the sample, which has 1 million or so distinct CDR3 sequences, 25% seen once. Germline lookup yields CDR1 SQVTM and CDR2 ANQGSEA. CDR3 length equals 12 residues. V shed 6 bases and J shed 5 bases, with 13 bases lying between them. These data were also reused for a study on T cells of mothers and their children.

This TCR came from a girl aged 2 to 10 in good health. The specimen was blood. This chain uses TRBV29-1 with TRBJ2-5; D gene unclear. The CDR3, as DNA: TGCAGCGTACAATTCAGCGCGGAGACCCAGTACTTC. It specifies CSVQFSAETQYF.